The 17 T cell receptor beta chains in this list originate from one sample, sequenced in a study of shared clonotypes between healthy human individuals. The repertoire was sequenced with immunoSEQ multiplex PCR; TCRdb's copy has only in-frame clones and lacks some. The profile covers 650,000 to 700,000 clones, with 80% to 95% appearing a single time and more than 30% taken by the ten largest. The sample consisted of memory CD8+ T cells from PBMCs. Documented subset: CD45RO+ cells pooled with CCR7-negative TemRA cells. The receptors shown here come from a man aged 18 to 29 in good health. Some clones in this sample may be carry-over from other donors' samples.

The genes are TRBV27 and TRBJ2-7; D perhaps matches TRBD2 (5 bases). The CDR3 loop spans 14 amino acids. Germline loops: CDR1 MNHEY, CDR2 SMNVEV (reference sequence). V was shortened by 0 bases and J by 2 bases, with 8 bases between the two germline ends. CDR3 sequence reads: CASSLSVSAYEQYF. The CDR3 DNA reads TGTGCCAGCAGTTTATCGGTTAGCGCCTACGAGCAGTACTTC.

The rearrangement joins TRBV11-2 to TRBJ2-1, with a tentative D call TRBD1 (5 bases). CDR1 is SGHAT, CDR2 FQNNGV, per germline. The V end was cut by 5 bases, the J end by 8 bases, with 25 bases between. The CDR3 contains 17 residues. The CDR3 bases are TGTGCCAGCAGCCCTAAGGGGTCCGTCTTCGGTCCTGATGAGCAGTTCTTC. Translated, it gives CASSPKGSVFGPDEQFF.

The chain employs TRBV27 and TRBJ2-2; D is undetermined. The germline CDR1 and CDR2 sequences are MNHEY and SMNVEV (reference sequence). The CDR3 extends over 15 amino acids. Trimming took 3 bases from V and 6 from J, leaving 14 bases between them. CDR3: CASSFRIDVAGELFF. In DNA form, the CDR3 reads TGTGCCAGCAGTTTCCGTATAGACGTCGCCGGGGAGCTGTTTTTT.

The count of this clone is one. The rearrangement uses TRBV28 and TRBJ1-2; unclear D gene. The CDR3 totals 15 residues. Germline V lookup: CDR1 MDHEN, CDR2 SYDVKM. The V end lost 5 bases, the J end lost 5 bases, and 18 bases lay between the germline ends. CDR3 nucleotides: TGTGCCAGCAGTGACTTAGGAGGATCCCCTTATGGCTACACCTTC. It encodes CASSDLGGSPYGYTF.

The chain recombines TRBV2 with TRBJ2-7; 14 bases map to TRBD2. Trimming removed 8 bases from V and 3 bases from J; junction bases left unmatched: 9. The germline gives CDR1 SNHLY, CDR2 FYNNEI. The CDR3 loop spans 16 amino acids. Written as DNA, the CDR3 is TGTGCCAGCTACGGACTAGCGGGAGGTGCTGGCTACGAGCAGTACTTC. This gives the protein CASYGLAGGAGYEQYF. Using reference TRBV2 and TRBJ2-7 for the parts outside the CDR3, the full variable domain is EPEVTQTPSHQVTQMGQEVILRCVPISNHLYFYWYRQILGQKVEFLVSFYNNEISEKSEIFDDQFSVERPDGSNFTLKIRSTKLEDSAMYFCASYGLAGGAGYEQYFGPGTRLTVT.

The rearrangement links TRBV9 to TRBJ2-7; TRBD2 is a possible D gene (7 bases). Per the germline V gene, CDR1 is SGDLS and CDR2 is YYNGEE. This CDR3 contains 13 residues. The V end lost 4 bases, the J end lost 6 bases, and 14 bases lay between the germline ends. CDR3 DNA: TGTGCCAGCAGCAACGGGGGGCGGTTCGAGCAGTACTTC. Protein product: CASSNGGRFEQYF.

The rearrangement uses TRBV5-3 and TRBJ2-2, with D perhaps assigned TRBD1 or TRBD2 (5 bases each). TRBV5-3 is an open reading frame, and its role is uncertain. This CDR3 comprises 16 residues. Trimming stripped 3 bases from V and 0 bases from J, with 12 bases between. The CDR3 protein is CARSSPRGTNTGELFF. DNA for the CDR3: TGTGCCAGAAGCTCCCCGAGGGGTACGAACACCGGGGAGCTGTTTTTT.

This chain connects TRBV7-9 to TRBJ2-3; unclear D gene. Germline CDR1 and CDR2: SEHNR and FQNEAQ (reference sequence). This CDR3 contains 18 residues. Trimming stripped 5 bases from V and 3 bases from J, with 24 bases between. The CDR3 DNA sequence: TGTGCCAGCAGCCTAAATGGTGGACCATCCATAGGAACAGATACGCAGTATTTT. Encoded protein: CASSLNGGPSIGTDTQYF. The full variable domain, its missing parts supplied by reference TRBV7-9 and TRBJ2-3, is DTGVSQNPRHKITKRGQNVTFRCDPISEHNRLYWYRQTLGQGPEFLTYFQNEAQLEKSRLLSDRFSAERPKGSFSTLEIQRTEQGDSAMYLCASSLNGGPSIGTDTQYFGPGTRLTVL.

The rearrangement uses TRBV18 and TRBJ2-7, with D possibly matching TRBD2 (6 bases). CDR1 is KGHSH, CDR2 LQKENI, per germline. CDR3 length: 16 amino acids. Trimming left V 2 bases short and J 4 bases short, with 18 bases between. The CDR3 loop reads CASSPYRDPGGYEQYF. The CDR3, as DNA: TGTGCCAGCTCACCATATAGGGACCCTGGAGGGTACGAGCAGTACTTC.

The CDR3 spells CASSPRLAASTDTQYF. CDR3 nucleotide sequence: TGTGCCAGCAGCCCGAGACTAGCGGCTAGCACAGATACGCAGTATTTT. The gene calls are TRBV14 and TRBJ2-3; 9 positions agree with TRBD2. The CDR3 extends over 16 amino acids. From germline, CDR1 is SGHDN and CDR2 FVKESK. J lost 0 bases, V lost 4 bases, and 5 bases had no gene match. The complete variable domain, with remaining parts taken from reference TRBV14 and TRBJ2-3, reads EAGVTQFPSHSVIEKGQTVTLRCDPISGHDNLYWYRRVMGKEIKFLLHFVKESKQDESGMPNNRFLAERTGGTYSTLKVQPAELEDSGVYFCASSPRLAASTDTQYFGPGTRLTVL.

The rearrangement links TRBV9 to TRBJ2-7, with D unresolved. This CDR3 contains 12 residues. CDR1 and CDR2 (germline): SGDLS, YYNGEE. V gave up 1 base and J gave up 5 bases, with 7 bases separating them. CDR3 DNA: TGTGCCAGCAGCGTAAACCAGGACGAGCAGTACTTC. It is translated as CASSVNQDEQYF.

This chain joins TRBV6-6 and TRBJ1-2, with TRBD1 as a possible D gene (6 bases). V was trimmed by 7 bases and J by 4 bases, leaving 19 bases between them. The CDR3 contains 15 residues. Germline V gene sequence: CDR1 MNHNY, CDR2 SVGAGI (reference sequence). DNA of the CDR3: TGTGCCAGCACCAAGGGGGGGGAAAGGGTCTATGGCTACACCTTC. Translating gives CASTKGGERVYGYTF.

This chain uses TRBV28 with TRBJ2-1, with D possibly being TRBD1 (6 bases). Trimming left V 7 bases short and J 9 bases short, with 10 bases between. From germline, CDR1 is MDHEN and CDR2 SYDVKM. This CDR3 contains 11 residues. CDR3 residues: CASTLGGEQFF. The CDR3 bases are TGTGCCAGCACCCTAGGGGGTGAGCAGTTCTTC.

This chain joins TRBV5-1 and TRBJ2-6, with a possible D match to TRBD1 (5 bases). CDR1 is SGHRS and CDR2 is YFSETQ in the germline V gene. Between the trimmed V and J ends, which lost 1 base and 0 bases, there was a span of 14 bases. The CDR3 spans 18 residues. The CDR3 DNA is TGCGCCAGCAGCTTGTATCAGGGAACCGCCTCTGGGGCCAACGTCCTGACTTTC. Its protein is CASSLYQGTASGANVLTF.

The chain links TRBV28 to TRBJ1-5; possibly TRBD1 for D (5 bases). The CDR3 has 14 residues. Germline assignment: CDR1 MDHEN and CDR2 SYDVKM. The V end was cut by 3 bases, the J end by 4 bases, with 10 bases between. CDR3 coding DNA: TGTGCCAGCAGTTTCAGGGAGCCTAATCAGCCCCAGCATTTT. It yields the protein CASSFREPNQPQHF.

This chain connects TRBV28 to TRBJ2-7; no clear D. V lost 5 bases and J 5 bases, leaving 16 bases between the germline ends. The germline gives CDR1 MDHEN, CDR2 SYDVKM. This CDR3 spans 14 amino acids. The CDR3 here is CASSPNSPLDEQYF. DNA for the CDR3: TGTGCCAGCAGTCCGAATTCCCCCCTGGACGAGCAGTACTTC.

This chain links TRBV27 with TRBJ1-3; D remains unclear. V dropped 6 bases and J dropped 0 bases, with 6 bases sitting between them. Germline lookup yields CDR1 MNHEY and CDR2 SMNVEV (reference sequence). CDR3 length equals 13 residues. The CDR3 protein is CASRGYSGNTIYF. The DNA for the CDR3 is TGTGCCAGCAGAGGGTACTCTGGAAACACCATATATTTT.